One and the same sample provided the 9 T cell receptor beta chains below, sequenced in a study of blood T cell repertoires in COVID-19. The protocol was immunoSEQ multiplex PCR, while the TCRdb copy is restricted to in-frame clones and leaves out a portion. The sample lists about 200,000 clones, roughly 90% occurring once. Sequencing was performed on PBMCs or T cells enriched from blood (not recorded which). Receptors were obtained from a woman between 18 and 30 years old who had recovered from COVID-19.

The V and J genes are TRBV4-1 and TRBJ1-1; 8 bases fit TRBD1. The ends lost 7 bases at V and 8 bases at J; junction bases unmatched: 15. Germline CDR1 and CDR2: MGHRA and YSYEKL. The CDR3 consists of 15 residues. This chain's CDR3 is CASKVDLTGAIEAFF. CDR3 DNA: TGCGCCAGCAAGGTGGATTTGACAGGGGCCATCGAAGCTTTCTTT.

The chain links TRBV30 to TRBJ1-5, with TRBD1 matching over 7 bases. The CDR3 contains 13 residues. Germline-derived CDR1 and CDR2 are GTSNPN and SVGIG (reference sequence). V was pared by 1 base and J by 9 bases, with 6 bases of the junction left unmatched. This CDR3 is CAWSGTQGWPQHF. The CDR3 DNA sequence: TGTGCCTGGAGTGGAACACAGGGGTGGCCCCAGCATTTT. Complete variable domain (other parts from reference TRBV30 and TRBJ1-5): SQTIHQWPATLVQPVGSPLSLECTVEGTSNPNLYWYRQAAGRGLQLLFYSVGIGQISSEVPQNLSASRPQDRQFILSSKKLLLSDSGFYLCAWSGTQGWPQHFGDGTRLSIL.

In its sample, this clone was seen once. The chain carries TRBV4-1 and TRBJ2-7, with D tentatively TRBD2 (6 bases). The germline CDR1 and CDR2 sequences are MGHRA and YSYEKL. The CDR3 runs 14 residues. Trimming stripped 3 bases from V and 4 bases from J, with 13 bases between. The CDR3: CASSQEEGTYEQYF. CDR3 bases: TGCGCCAGCAGCCAGGAGGAGGGGACGTACGAGCAGTACTTC.

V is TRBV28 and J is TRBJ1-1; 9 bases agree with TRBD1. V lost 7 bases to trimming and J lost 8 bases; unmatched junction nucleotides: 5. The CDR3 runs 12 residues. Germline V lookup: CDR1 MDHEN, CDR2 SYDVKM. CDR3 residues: CASIGTGLEAFF. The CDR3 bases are TGTGCCAGCATCGGGACAGGGTTAGAAGCTTTCTTT. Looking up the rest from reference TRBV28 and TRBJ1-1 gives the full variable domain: DVKVTQSSRYLVKRTGEKVFLECVQDMDHENMFWYRQDPGLGLRLIYFSYDVKMKEKGDIPEGYSVSREKKERFSLILESASTNQTSMYLCASIGTGLEAFFGQGTRLTVV.

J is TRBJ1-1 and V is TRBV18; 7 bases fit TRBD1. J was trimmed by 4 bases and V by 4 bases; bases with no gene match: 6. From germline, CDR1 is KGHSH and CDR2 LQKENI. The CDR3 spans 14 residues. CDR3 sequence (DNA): TGTGCCAGCTCACGCGGACAGGTGGGCACTGAAGCTTTCTTT. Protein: CASSRGQVGTEAFF.

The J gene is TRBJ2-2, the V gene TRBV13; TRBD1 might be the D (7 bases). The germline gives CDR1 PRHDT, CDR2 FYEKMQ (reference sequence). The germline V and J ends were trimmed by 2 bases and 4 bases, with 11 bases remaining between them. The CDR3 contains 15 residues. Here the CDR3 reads CASSLRQGGTGELFF. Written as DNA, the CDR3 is TGTGCCAGCAGCTTAAGGCAGGGGGGCACCGGGGAGCTGTTTTTT.

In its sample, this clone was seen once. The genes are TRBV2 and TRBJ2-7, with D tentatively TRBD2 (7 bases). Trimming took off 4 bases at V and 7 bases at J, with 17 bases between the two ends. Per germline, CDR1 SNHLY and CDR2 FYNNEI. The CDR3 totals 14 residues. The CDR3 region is CASSAQKGGTEQYF. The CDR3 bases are TGTGCCAGCAGTGCCCAAAAGGGGGGGACGGAGCAGTACTTC.

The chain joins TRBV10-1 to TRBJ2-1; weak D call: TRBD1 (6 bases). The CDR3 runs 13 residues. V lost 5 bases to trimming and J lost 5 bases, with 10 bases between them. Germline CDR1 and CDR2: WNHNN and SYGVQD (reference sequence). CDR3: CASSPGQHNEQFF. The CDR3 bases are TGCGCCAGCAGTCCTGGACAGCACAATGAGCAGTTCTTC.

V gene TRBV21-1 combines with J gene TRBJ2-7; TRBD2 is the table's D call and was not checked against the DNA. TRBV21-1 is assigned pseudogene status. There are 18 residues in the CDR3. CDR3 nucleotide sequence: TGTGCCAGCAGCAATGGCCCCAGACTAGTTAAATCTAGGGGCGAGCAGTACTTC. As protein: CASSNGPRLVKSRGEQYF.